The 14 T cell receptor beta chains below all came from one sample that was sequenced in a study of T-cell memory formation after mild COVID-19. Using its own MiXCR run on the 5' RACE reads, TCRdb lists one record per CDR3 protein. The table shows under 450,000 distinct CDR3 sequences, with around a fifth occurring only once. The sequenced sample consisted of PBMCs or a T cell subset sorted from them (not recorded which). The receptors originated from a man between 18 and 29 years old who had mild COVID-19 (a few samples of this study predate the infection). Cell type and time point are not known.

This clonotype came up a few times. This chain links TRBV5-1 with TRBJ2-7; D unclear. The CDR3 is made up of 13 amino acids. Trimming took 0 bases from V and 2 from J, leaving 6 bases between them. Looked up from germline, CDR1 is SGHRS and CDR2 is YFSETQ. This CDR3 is CASSLEGTYEQYV. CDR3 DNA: TGCGCCAGCAGCTTGGAGGGTACCTACGAGCAGTACGTC.

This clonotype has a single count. CDR3 in DNA: TGTGCCAGCGAGGGCGGGGGTTGGGCCAACGTCCTGACTTTC. This encodes CASEGGGWANVLTF. The chain uses TRBV11-2 and TRBJ2-6; 7 nucleotides line up with TRBD2. This CDR3 contains 14 residues. Germline CDR1 SGHAT, CDR2 FQNNGV. V dropped 8 bases and J dropped 5; count of bases not matched to a gene: 6.

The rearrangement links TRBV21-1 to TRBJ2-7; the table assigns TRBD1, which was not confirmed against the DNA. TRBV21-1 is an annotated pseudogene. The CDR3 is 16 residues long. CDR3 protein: CASSRRNGTGVYEQYV. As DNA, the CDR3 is TGTGCCAGCAGCAGGCGTAACGGGACAGGGGTTTACGAGCAGTACGTC.

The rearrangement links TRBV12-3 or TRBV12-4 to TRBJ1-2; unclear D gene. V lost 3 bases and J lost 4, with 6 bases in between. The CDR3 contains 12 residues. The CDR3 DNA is TGTGCCAGCAGTTTGGAGTTCTATGGCTACACCTTC. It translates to CASSLEFYGYTF.

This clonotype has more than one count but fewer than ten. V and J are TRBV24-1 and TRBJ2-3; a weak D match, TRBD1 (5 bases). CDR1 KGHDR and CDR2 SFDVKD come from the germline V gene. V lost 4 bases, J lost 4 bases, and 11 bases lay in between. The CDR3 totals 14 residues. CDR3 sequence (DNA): TGTGCCACCAGTGACAAGGGGAAGGCAGATACGCAGTATTTT. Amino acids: CATSDKGKADTQYF.

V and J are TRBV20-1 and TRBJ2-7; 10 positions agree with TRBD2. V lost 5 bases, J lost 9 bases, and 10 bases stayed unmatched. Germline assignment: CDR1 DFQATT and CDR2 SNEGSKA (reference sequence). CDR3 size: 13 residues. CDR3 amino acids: CSAASGGIKVQYV. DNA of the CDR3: TGCAGTGCTGCTAGCGGGGGCATTAAGGTGCAGTACGTC.

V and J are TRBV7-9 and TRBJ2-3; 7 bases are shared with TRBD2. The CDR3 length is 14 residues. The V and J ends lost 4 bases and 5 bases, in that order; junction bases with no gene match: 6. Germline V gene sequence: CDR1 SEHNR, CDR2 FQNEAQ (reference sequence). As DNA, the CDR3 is TGTGCCAGCAGCTCAACTTCTAGCGGAGATACGCAGTATTTT. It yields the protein CASSSTSSGDTQYF.

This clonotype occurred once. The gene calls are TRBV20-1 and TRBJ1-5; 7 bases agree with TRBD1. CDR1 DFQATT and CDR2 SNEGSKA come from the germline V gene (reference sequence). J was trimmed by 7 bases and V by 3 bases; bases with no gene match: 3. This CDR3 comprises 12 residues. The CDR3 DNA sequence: TGCAGTGCTAGGTACAGGGGACAGCCCCAGCATTTT. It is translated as CSARYRGQPQHF.

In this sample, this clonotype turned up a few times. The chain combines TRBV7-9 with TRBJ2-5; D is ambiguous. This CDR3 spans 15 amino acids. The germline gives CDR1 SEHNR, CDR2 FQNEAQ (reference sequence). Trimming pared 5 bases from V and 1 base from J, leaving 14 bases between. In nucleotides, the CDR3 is TGTGCCAGCAGCCGTGGGTTGCGAACCCAAGAGACCCAGTACTTC. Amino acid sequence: CASSRGLRTQETQYF.

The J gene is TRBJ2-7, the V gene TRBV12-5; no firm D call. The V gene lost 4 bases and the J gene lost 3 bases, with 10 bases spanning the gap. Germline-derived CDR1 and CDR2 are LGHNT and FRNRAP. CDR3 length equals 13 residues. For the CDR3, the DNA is TGTGCTAGTGGTTCGCCCAACAGCTACGAGCAGTACGTC. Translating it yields CASGSPNSYEQYV.

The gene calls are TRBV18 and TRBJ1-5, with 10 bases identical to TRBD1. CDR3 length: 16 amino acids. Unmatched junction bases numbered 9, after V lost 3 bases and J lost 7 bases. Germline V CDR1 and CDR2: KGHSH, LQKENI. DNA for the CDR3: TGTGCCAGCTCACCGGACAGGGGGGTTTTAAACCAGCCCCAGCATTTT. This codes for CASSPDRGVLNQPQHF.

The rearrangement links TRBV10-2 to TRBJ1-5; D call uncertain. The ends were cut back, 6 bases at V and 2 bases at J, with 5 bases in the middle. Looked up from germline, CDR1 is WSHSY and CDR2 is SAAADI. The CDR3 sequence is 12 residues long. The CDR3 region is CASRHGNQPQHF. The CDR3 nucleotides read TGCGCCAGCAGACATGGCAATCAGCCCCAGCATTTT.

CDR3 DNA sequence: TGCGCCAGCAGCTTATGGCCACCCCAAACGAACACCGGGGAGCTGTTTTTT. It translates to CASSLWPPQTNTGELFF. The J gene is TRBJ2-2, the V gene TRBV5-1; D call uncertain. V was shortened by 2 bases and J by 0 bases, with 14 bases between the two germline ends. Per germline, CDR1 SGHRS and CDR2 YFSETQ. The CDR3 contains 17 residues.

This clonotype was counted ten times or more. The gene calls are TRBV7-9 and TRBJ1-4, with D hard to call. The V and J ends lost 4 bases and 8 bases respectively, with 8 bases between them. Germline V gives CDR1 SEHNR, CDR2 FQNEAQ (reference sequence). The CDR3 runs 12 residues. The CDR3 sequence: CASSSVSEKLFF. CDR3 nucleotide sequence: TGTGCCAGCAGCTCAGTATCAGAAAAACTGTTTTTT.